The present T cell receptor beta chain was sequenced within a study of blood T cell repertoires in COVID-19. Libraries were prepared by immunoSEQ multiplex PCR; TCRdb keeps only in-frame clonotypes and omits some of them. The sample contains roughly 200,000 clones, roughly 80% of which appear only once. Trimming took 0 bases from V and 7 from J, leaving 12 bases between them. Looked up from germline, CDR1 is ENHRY and CDR2 is SYGVKD. CDR3 length: 14 residues. The rearrangement links TRBV10-3 to TRBJ2-5; D is possibly TRBD1 (6 bases). The sample was peripheral blood. The clonotype was recovered from a woman of 80 years or more with acute or convalescent COVID-19. The DNA of the CDR3 is TGTGCCATCAGTGAGTCGGCGACCAGGGGGACCCAGTACTTC. Translated, it gives CAISESATRGTQYF.